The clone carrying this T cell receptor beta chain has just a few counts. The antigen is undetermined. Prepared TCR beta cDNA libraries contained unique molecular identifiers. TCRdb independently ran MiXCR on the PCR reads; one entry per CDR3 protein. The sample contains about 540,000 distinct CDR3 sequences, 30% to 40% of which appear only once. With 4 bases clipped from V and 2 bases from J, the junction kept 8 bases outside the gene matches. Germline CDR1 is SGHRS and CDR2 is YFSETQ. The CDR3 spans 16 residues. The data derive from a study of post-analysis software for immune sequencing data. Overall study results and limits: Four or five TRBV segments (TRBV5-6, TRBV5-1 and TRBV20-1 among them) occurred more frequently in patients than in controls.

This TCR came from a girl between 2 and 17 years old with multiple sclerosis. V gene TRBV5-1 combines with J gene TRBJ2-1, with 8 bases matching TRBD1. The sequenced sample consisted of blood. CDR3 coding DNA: TGCGCCAGCAGCCCAACCCCGGGACAGGCCTACAATGAGCAGTTCTTC. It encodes CASSPTPGQAYNEQFF. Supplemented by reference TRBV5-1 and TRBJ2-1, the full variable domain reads KAGVTQTPRYLIKTRGQQVTLSCSPISGHRSVSWYQQTPGQGLQFLFEYFSETQRNKGNFPGRFSGRQFSNSRSEMNVSTLELGDSALYLCASSPTPGQAYNEQFFGPGTRLTVL.